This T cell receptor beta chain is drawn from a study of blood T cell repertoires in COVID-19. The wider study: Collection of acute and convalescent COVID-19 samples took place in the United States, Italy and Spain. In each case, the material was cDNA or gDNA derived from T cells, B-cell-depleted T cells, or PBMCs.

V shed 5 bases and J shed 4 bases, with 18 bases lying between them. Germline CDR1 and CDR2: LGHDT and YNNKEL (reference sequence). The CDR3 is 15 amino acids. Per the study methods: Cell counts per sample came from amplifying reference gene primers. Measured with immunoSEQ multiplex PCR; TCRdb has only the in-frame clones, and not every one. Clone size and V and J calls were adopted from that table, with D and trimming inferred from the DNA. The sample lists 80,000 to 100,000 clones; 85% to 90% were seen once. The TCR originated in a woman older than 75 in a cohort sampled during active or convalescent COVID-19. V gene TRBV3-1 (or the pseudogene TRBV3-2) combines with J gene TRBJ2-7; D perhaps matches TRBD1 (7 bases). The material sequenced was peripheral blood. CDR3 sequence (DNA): TGTGCCAGCAGCGGGGGGAACAGGGGTAGGTACGAGCAGTACGTC. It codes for CASSGGNRGRYEQYV.